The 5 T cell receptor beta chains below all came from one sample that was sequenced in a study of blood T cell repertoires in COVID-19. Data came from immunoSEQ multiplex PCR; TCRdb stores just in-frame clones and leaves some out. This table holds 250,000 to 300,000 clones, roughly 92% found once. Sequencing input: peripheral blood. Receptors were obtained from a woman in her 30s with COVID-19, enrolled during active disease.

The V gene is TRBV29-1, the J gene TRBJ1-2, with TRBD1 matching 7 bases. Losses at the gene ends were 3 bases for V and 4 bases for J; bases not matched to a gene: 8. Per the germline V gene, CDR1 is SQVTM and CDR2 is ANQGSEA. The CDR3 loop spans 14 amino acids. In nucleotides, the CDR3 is TGCAGCGTTGACCCACCGAGACAGGGCTATGGCTACACCTTC. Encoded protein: CSVDPPRQGYGYTF.

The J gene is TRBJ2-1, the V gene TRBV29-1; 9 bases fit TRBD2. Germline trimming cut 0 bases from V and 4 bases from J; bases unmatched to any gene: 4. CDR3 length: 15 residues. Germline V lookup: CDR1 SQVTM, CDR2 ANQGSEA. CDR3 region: CSVEDRLAVYNEQFF. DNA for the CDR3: TGCAGCGTTGAAGACAGACTAGCGGTTTACAATGAGCAGTTCTTC.

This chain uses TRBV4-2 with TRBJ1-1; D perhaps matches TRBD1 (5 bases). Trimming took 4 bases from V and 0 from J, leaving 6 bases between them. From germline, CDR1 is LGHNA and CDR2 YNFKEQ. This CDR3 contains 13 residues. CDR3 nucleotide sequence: TGTGCCAGCAGCCCCAGGGTGAACACTGAAGCTTTCTTT. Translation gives CASSPRVNTEAFF.

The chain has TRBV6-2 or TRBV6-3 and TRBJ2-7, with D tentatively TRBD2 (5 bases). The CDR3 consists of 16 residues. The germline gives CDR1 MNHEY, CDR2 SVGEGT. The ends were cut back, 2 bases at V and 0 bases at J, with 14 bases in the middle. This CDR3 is CASSYPWTGSSYEQYF. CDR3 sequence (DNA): TGTGCCAGCAGTTACCCTTGGACTGGAAGCTCCTACGAGCAGTACTTC.

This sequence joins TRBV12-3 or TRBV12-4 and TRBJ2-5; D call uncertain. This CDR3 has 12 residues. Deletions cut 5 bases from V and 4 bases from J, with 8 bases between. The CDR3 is CASSLRVETQYF. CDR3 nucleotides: TGTGCCAGCAGTCTACGGGTAGAGACCCAGTACTTC.